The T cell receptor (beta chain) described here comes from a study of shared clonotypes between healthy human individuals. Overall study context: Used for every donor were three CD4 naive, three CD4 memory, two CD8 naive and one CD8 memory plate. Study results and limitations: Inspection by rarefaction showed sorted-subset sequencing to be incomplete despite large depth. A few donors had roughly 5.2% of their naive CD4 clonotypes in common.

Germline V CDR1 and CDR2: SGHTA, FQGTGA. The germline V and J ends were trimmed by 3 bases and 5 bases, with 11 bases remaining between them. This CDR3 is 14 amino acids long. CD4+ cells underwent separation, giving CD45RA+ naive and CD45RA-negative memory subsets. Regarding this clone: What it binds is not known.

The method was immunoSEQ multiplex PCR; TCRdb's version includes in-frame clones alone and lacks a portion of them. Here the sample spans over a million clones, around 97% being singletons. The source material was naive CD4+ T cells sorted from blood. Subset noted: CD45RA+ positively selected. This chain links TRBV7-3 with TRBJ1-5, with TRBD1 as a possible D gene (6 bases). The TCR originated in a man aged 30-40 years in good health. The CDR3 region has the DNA TGTGCCAGCAGCTTCACTGGGGGCGATCAGCCCCAGCATTTT. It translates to CASSFTGGDQPQHF.